The entry that follows covers one T cell receptor beta chain sequence. Its antigen is unknown. Some clones are missing from TCRdb's copy, which holds only in-frame ones; the method was immunoSEQ multiplex PCR. The sample lists about 90,000 clones, 85% to 90% occurring once. Germline CDR1 LNHNV, CDR2 YYDKDF (reference sequence). The CDR3 extends over 13 amino acids. Trimming removed 2 bases from V and 2 bases from J, with 6 bases in between. Prior autoimmune disease or systemic immunosuppression barred patients. The sample originates from a study of OX40 agonist ivuxolimab in advanced cancers. Points from the study as a whole: Part of the nonresponder group also had normalized T-cell clonal expansion that was low. More expanded clones were seen, on average, in CD8+ T cells than in CD4+. Clones of CD4+ and CD8+ blood T cells grew by week 6 at doses of 0.1 to 3.0 mg/kg.

The source was CD4+ or CD8+ T cells sorted from blood, collected in a trial of the OX40 agonist ivuxolimab. The source of this sequence is an adult with an advanced solid tumor such as melanoma, head and neck, liver or kidney cancer. V and J are TRBV15 and TRBJ1-1; D is uncertain. The CDR3 sequence is CATSRPPNTEAFF. The CDR3 bases are TGTGCCACCAGCAGACCCCCAAACACTGAAGCTTTCTTT.